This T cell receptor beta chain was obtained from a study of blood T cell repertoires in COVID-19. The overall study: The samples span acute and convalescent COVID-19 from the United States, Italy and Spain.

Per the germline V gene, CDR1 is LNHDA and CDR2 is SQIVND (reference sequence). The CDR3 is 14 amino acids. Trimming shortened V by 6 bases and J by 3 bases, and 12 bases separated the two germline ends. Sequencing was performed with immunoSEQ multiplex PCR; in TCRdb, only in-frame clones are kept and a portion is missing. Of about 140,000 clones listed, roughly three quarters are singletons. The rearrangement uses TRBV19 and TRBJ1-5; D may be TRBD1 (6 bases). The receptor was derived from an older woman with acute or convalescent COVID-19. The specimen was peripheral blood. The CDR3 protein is CASRQGLFNQPQHF. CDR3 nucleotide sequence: TGTGCCAGTAGACAGGGCTTATTCAATCAGCCCCAGCATTTT.